What follows are 17 T cell receptor beta chains derived from one specimen sequenced in a study of cytomegalovirus exposure and HLA in healthy donors (dated by TCRdb to 2016 to 2017). Library preparation used the immunoSEQ multiplex PCR assay. For the multiplex PCR, a mixture combining 60 forward primers for TCR Vbeta segments and 13 reverse primers for TCR Jbeta segments was used. The table comes from immuneACCESS by way of TCRdb, which keeps in-frame sequences with V and J called. Part of the clones is missing from these tables; in studies checked, under half for an unresolved V gene and the rest for unknown reasons. This sample is represented by under 150,000 clones; roughly 83% of them were singletons. The ten largest make up over 3.5% of the sample. What was sequenced was PBMCs. The receptors were sampled from a man between 25 and 39 years old in good health and CMV-seropositive.

This chain links TRBV5-1 with TRBJ2-1; 11 nucleotides line up with TRBD2. In germline, CDR1 is SGHRS, CDR2 YFSETQ. Germline trimming cut 1 base from V and 7 bases from J; bases unmatched to any gene: 4. This CDR3 spans 15 amino acids. CDR3 residues: CASSLTSGSWNEQFF. In DNA form, the CDR3 reads TGCGCCAGCAGCTTGACTAGCGGGAGTTGGAATGAGCAGTTCTTC.

About this clone itself: At one end, the junction sequence differs from germline, possibly due to a read error. This rearrangement joins TRBV7-9 to TRBJ1-4; D not certain. This CDR3 has 15 amino acids. Germline V gene data show CDR1 as SEHNR and CDR2 as FQNEAQ (reference sequence). CDR3 sequence (DNA): TGTTCCAGCAGCCCCATGGGTGGGAGTAATGAAAAACTGTTTTTT. This sequence encodes CSSSPMGGSNEKLFF.

This chain uses TRBV5-4 with TRBJ1-1; D is perhaps TRBD1 (6 bases). With 4 bases removed from V and 0 bases from J, the gap between germline ends came to 16 bases. From germline, CDR1 is SGHNT and CDR2 YYREEE (reference sequence). This CDR3 is 16 amino acids long. Written as DNA, the CDR3 is TGTGCCAGCAGCATTGGGGGGGCTTCTATGAACACTGAAGCTTTCTTT. Residues: CASSIGGASMNTEAFF.

In nucleotides, the CDR3 is TGTGCCAGCAGTTTACAGGGGTCCTATAATTCACCCCTCCACTTT. This codes for CASSLQGSYNSPLHF. The chain links TRBV27 to TRBJ1-6; tentatively, D is TRBD1 (6 bases). CDR3 size: 15 residues. Germline CDR1 MNHEY, CDR2 SMNVEV (reference sequence). V lost 2 bases and J lost 1, with 6 bases in between.

As for this clone: A junction end diverges from the germline sequence, so it may reflect a read error. This chain links TRBV7-9 with TRBJ1-1; D is perhaps TRBD1 (5 bases). The germline CDR1 and CDR2 sequences are SEHNR and FQNEAQ (reference sequence). This CDR3 spans 16 amino acids. The CDR3 region is CSSSLGGRGGNTEAFF. The CDR3 nucleotides are TGTTCCAGCAGCTTGGGGGGAAGGGGAGGGAACACTGAAGCTTTCTTT. The full variable domain, rest sourced from reference TRBV7-9 and TRBJ1-1, is DTGVSQNPRHKITKRGQNVTFRCDPISEHNRLYWYRQTLGQGPEFLTYFQNEAQLEKSRLLSDRFSAERPKGSFSTLEIQRTEQGDSAMYLCSSSLGGRGGNTEAFFGQGTRLTVV.

CDR3 in DNA: TGTGCCTCGAGGACAGGGGGCGCAGGGGAAAAACTGTTTTTT. The encoded protein is CASRTGGAGEKLFF. J is TRBJ1-4 and V is TRBV10-3, with 11 positions matching TRBD1. Germline values: CDR1 ENHRY, CDR2 SYGVKD. V was pared by 11 bases and J by 8 bases, with 10 bases of the junction left unmatched. This CDR3 has 14 amino acids.

Only one count was recorded for this clone. V is TRBV7-9 and J is TRBJ2-1; perhaps TRBD1 as D (6 bases). The germline CDR1 and CDR2 sequences are SEHNR and FQNEAQ (reference sequence). The CDR3 has 16 amino acids. V lost 1 base to trimming and J lost 6 bases, with 16 bases between them. CDR3 nucleotides: TGTGCCAGCAGCTTAGGGAGACATACAGGGATCAATGAGCAGTTCTTC. Encoded protein: CASSLGRHTGINEQFF. The full variable domain, rest sourced from reference TRBV7-9 and TRBJ2-1, is DTGVSQNPRHKITKRGQNVTFRCDPISEHNRLYWYRQTLGQGPEFLTYFQNEAQLEKSRLLSDRFSAERPKGSFSTLEIQRTEQGDSAMYLCASSLGRHTGINEQFFGPGTRLTVL.

CDR3 bases: TGTGCCAGTAGTATAGACGGCCAAGAGACCCAGTACTTC. It encodes CASSIDGQETQYF. The gene calls are TRBV19 and TRBJ2-5, with unresolved D. The CDR3 extends over 13 amino acids. CDR1 is LNHDA and CDR2 is SQIVND in the germline V gene (reference sequence). V gave up 0 bases and J gave up 1 base, with 3 bases separating them. Full variable domain (rest looked up from reference TRBV19 and TRBJ2-5): DGGITQSPKYLFRKEGQNVTLSCEQNLNHDAMYWYRQDPGQGLRLIYYSQIVNDFQKGDIAEGYSVSREKKESFPLTVTSAQKNPTAFYLCASSIDGQETQYFGPGTRLLVL.

The genes are TRBV25-1 and TRBJ1-5; 7 bases agree with TRBD1. The V gene's germline CDR1 is MGHDK and CDR2 SYGVNS. V lost 3 bases and J lost 3; bases outside the gene matches: 14. There are 18 residues in the CDR3. DNA for the CDR3: TGTGCCAGCAGTGACGCGGGGTGGGAGACAGGGTACAATCAGCCCCAGCATTTT. This gives the protein CASSDAGWETGYNQPQHF.

The chain carries TRBV6-5 and TRBJ1-2; perhaps TRBD1 as D (6 bases). Germline V gene data show CDR1 as MNHEY and CDR2 as SVGAGI. V lost 6 bases and J lost 6, with 17 bases in between. This CDR3 region has 14 residues. CDR3 coding DNA: TGTGCCAGCAGAAGGGGTGGCGGGGGCGATGGCTACACCTTC. This sequence encodes CASRRGGGGDGYTF.

The chain links TRBV19 to TRBJ1-1, with a weak D call TRBD1 (5 bases). Germline loops: CDR1 LNHDA, CDR2 SQIVND (reference sequence). Trimming removed 9 bases at V and 5 bases at J, with 22 bases between. The CDR3 has 15 amino acids. CDR3 sequence reads: CASQGVQAGETEAFF. CDR3 DNA: TGTGCCAGCCAAGGGGTCCAGGCGGGGGAGACTGAAGCTTTCTTT.

This chain uses TRBV15 with TRBJ2-3; D is perhaps TRBD2 (5 bases). V lost 3 bases and J lost 3, with 19 bases in between. Germline V lookup: CDR1 LNHNV, CDR2 YYDKDF (reference sequence). This CDR3 comprises 17 residues. The CDR3 sequence: CATSRRYAAPGTDTQYF. Written as DNA, the CDR3 is TGTGCCACCAGCAGGCGGTATGCAGCGCCGGGAACAGATACGCAGTATTTT. The full variable domain, with the rest looked up from reference TRBV15 and TRBJ2-3, is DAMVIQNPRYQVTQFGKPVTLSCSQTLNHNVMYWYQQKSSQAPKLLFHYYDKDFNNEADTPDNFQSRRPNTSFCFLDIRSPGLGDTAMYLCATSRRYAAPGTDTQYFGPGTRLTVL.

The V gene is TRBV27, the J gene TRBJ1-6, with D possibly TRBD1 on 5 matching bases. Per the germline V gene, CDR1 is MNHEY and CDR2 is SMNVEV (reference sequence). The V gene lost 3 bases and the J gene lost 7 bases, with 10 bases spanning the gap. This CDR3 is 14 amino acids long. DNA for the CDR3: TGTGCCAGCAGTTTTGGGGGGGGAAATTCACCCCTCCACTTT. Its translation is CASSFGGGNSPLHF.

V is TRBV11-3 and J is TRBJ1-3, with D possibly matching TRBD1 (5 bases). CDR3 length equals 16 residues. Trimming took off 4 bases at V and 0 bases at J, with 13 bases between the two ends. Germline CDR1 SGHNT, CDR2 YENEEA. The CDR3 sequence: CASSWGDRGSGNTIYF. The CDR3 DNA sequence: TGTGCCAGCAGCTGGGGGGACCGTGGCTCTGGAAACACCATATATTTT.

This chain connects TRBV9 to TRBJ2-5, with TRBD2 matching 10 bases. Germline V gene sequence: CDR1 SGDLS, CDR2 YYNGEE. With V trimmed by 0 bases and J by 4 bases, 6 bases remained unmatched. This CDR3 is 16 amino acids long. CDR3 amino acids: CASSVALAGAGETQYF. CDR3 bases: TGTGCCAGCAGCGTAGCGCTAGCGGGGGCTGGAGAGACCCAGTACTTC.

The chain is built from TRBV7-8 and TRBJ2-1, with 9 bases aligning to TRBD2. Germline lookup yields CDR1 SGHVS and CDR2 FQNEAQ. Losses at the gene ends were 5 bases for V and 3 bases for J; bases not matched to a gene: 11. This CDR3 spans 17 amino acids. In nucleotides, the CDR3 is TGTGCCAGCAGCCCCGGAATAGCGGGGGACATCTACAATGAGCAGTTCTTC. Amino acid sequence: CASSPGIAGDIYNEQFF. The full variable domain, with the rest looked up from reference TRBV7-8 and TRBJ2-1, is GAGVSQSPRYKVAKRGQDVALRCDPISGHVSLFWYQQALGQGPEFLTYFQNEAQLDKSGLPSDRFFAERPEGSVSTLKIQRTQQEDSAVYLCASSPGIAGDIYNEQFFGPGTRLTVL.

This clone was seen a handful of times. The chain carries TRBV19 and TRBJ1-1; D is ambiguous. V lost 0 bases and J 1 base, leaving 6 bases between the germline ends. The CDR3 length is 14 residues. Germline V CDR1 and CDR2: LNHDA, SQIVND (reference sequence). CDR3: CASSIELRNTEAFF. CDR3 DNA: TGTGCCAGTAGTATAGAATTGAGGAACACTGAAGCTTTCTTT.